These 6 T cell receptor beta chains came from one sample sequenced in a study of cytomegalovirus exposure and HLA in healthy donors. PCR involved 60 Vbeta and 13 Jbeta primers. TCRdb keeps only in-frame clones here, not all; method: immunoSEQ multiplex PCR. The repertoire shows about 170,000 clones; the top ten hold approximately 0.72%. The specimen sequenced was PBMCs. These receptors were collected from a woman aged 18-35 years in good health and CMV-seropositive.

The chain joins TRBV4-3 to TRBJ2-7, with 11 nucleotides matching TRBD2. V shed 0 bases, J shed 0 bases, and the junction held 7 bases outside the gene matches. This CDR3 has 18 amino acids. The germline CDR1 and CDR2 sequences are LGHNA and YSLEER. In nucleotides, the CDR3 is TGCGCCAGCAGCCAAGATCTAGCGGGGGGTAAAAGCTCCTACGAGCAGTACTTC. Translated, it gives CASSQDLAGGKSSYEQYF.

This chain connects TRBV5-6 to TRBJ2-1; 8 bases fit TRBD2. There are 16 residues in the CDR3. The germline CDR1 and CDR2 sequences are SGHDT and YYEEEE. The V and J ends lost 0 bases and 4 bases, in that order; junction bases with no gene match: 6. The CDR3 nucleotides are TGTGCCAGCAGCTTGGGGGATGTAGCGGGATACAATGAGCAGTTCTTC. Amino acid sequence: CASSLGDVAGYNEQFF.

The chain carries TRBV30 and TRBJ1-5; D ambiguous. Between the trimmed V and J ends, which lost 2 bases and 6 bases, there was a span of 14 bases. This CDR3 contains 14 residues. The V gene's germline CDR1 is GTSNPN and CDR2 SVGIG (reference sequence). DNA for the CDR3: TGTGCCTGGAGTCATTACAGTGAGTTTCAGCCCCAGCATTTT. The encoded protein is CAWSHYSEFQPQHF.

CDR3 protein: CASSERGYTEAFF. The CDR3 DNA reads TGTGCCAGCAGTGAACGGGGTTACACTGAAGCTTTCTTT. This chain joins TRBV6-4 and TRBJ1-1; D not resolved. This CDR3 spans 13 amino acids. Germline-derived CDR1 and CDR2 are MRHNA and SNTAGT. Trimming cost V 3 bases and J 3 bases, with 8 bases left between them.

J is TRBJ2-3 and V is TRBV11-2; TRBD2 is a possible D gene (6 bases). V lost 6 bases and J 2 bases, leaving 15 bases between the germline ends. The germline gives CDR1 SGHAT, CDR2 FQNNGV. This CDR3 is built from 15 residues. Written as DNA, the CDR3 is TGTGCCAGCAGTCGAAATGCGGGGTACACAGATACGCAGTATTTT. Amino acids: CASSRNAGYTDTQYF.

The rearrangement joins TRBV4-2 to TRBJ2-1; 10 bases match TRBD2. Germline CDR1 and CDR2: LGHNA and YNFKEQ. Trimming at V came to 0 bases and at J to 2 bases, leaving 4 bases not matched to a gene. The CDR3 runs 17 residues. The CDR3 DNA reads TGTGCCAGCAGCCAAGAAACTAGCGGGGCTACCTACAATGAGCAGTTCTTC. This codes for CASSQETSGATYNEQFF.